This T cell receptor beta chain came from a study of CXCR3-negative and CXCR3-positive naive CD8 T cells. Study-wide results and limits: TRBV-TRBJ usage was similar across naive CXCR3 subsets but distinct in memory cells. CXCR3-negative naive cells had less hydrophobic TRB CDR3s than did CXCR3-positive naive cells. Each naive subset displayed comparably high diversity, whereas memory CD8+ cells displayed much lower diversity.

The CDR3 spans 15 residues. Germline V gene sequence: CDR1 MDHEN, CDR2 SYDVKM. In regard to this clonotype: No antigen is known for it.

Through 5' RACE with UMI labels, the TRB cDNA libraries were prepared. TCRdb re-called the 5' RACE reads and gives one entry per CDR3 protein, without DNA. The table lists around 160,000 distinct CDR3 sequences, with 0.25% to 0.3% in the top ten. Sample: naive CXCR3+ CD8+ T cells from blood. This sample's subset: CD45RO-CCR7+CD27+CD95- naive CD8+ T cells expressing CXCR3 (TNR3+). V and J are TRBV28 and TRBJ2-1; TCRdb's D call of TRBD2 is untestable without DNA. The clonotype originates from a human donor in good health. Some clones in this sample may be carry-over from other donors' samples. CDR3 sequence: CASSNSGASYNEQFF. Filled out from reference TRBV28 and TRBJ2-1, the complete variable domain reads DVKVTQSSRYLVKRTGEKVFLECVQDMDHENMFWYRQDPGLGLRLIYFSYDVKMKEKGDIPEGYSVSREKKERFSLILESASTNQTSMYLCASSNSGASYNEQFFGPGTRLTVL.